The 30 T cell receptor beta chains listed next were all sequenced from one sample in a study of identical twins. MiXCR, run by TCRdb on the 5' RACE reads, gives a single entry per CDR3 protein. Here the sample spans hundreds of thousands of distinct CDR3 sequences, 20% to 25% being singletons. The same sample was also studied in work on yellow fever vaccine responses in identical twins.

Sequencing was done on a sample of CD4+ T cells sorted from blood. The receptor set was obtained from a woman aged 18-29 years in good health.

The CDR3 sequence is CATSRTGGTGELFF. CDR3 DNA: TGTGCCACCAGCCGGACAGGGGGCACCGGGGAGCTGTTTTTT. The chain uses TRBV24-1 and TRBJ2-2, with 10 bases lining up with TRBD1. The CDR3 is made up of 14 amino acids. Trimming removed 7 bases from V and 4 bases from J; junction bases left unmatched: 2. In germline, CDR1 is KGHDR, CDR2 SFDVKD.

In this sample, this clonotype turned up a few times. The rearrangement links TRBV24-1 to TRBJ2-1; D assignment may be TRBD1 or TRBD2 (5 bases each). The CDR3 totals 16 residues. The germline V and J ends were trimmed by 4 bases and 0 bases, with 12 bases remaining between them. Germline CDR1 reads KGHDR; CDR2 reads SFDVKD. CDR3 region: CATSDRDLSSYNEQFF. CDR3 DNA sequence: TGTGCCACCAGTGACCGGGACCTTAGCTCCTACAATGAGCAGTTCTTC.

V gene TRBV5-1 combines with J gene TRBJ2-3, with D unresolved. The CDR3 runs to 16 residues. Germline values: CDR1 SGHRS, CDR2 YFSETQ. Trimming removed 2 bases from V and 2 bases from J, with 15 bases in between. Here the CDR3 reads CASSLGPVGPTDTQYF. The DNA of the CDR3 is TGCGCCAGCAGCTTAGGGCCGGTGGGTCCCACAGATACGCAGTATTTT.

The chain is built from TRBV28 and TRBJ2-3, with D perhaps TRBD1 (5 bases). The germline V gene has CDR1 MDHEN and CDR2 SYDVKM. V gave up 3 bases and J gave up 7 bases, with 11 bases separating them. The CDR3 extends over 13 amino acids. DNA for the CDR3: TGTGCCAGCAGTTTGGCAGGGTTGAATACGCAGTATTTT. This gives the protein CASSLAGLNTQYF.

This clonotype showed up just a few times. This rearrangement joins TRBV2 to TRBJ1-4, with TRBD1 matching 7 bases. Per the germline V gene, CDR1 is SNHLY and CDR2 is FYNNEI. The CDR3 spans 14 residues. The V segment lost 6 bases and the J segment 3 bases; nucleotides outside the gene matches: 4. CDR3 coding DNA: TGTGCCAGCAGGACCGGGACAGCTAATGAAAAACTGTTTTTT. It codes for CASRTGTANEKLFF.

The V and J genes are TRBV20-1 and TRBJ1-1; D unclear. This CDR3 has 13 amino acids. The ends were cut back, 8 bases at V and 0 bases at J, with 13 bases in the middle. Germline V gene data show CDR1 as DFQATT and CDR2 as SNEGSKA (reference sequence). The DNA for the CDR3 is TGCAGTAATATGGGGAGGCTGAACACTGAAGCTTTCTTT. Its translation is CSNMGRLNTEAFF.

This clonotype was picked up many times. A read error may account for a junction end that differs from germline. The chain employs TRBV12-3 or TRBV12-4 and TRBJ2-3, with 13 bases aligning to TRBD2. This CDR3 is 16 amino acids long. The CDR3 sequence: CASSPGLAGGTDTQYF. CDR3 DNA: TGCGCCAGCAGCCCCGGACTAGCGGGGGGCACAGATACGCAGTATTTT.

This clonotype occurred a few times. One end of the junction is discordant with germline, which a read error may explain. The chain joins TRBV20-1 to TRBJ1-6, with 8 bases that match TRBD1. Germline-derived CDR1 and CDR2 are DFQATT and SNEGSKA (reference sequence). The CDR3 is 15 amino acids. The DNA of the CDR3 is TGCAGTGCCAGAGAGGGGGACAGGTATAATTCACCCCTCCACTTT. Amino acids: CSAREGDRYNSPLHF.

This clonotype was seen a few times. This chain connects TRBV6-1 to TRBJ1-5; D is undetermined. The germline CDR1 and CDR2 sequences are MNHNS and SASEGT. The CDR3 runs 13 residues. Deletions cut 7 bases from V and 5 bases from J, with 12 bases between. CDR3 in amino acids: CASKASRDQPQHF. CDR3 DNA sequence: TGTGCCAGCAAGGCCAGCAGAGATCAGCCCCAGCATTTT.

This clonotype turned up a few times. This rearrangement joins TRBV6-1 to TRBJ2-7; TRBD2 matches 9 bases. This CDR3 is built from 15 residues. Per the germline V gene, CDR1 is MNHNS and CDR2 is SASEGT. The junction had 12 bases not matched to a gene; V was cut back by 5 bases and J by 7 bases. In nucleotides, the CDR3 is TGTGCCAGCAGTCCAAACCGCGGGAGGGCAGGAGAGCAGTACTTC. It translates to CASSPNRGRAGEQYF.

This chain links TRBV7-2 with TRBJ2-5; D might be TRBD1 (6 bases). Trimming removed 4 bases from V and 4 bases from J, with 13 bases in between. The CDR3 runs 14 residues. CDR1 SGHTA and CDR2 FQGNSA come from the germline V gene. The chain's CDR3 is CASSYGGGGETQYF. The CDR3 coding sequence is TGTGCCAGCAGCTATGGGGGCGGAGGAGAGACCCAGTACTTC.

The J gene is TRBJ1-6, the V gene TRBV4-2; D is unclear. The CDR3 is made up of 14 amino acids. The V gene's germline CDR1 is LGHNA and CDR2 YNFKEQ. Trimming cost V 0 bases and J 9 bases, with 9 bases left between them. The chain's CDR3 is CASSQDQSVSPLHF. As DNA, the CDR3 is TGTGCCAGCAGCCAAGACCAGTCCGTTTCACCCCTCCACTTT.

This clonotype was recorded a few times. The CDR3 protein is CSARDPNSGGDTQYF. CDR3 bases: TGCAGTGCTAGAGATCCGAATAGCGGGGGAGATACGCAGTATTTT. This sequence joins TRBV20-1 and TRBJ2-3; 9 bases match TRBD2. V trimming: 0 bases; J trimming: 5 bases; junction bases outside the gene matches: 6. The germline CDR1 and CDR2 sequences are DFQATT and SNEGSKA (reference sequence). The CDR3 has 15 residues.

This clonotype was detected a few times. This chain links TRBV6-5 with TRBJ2-1, with 12 nucleotides matching TRBD2. Germline V gene lookup returns CDR1 MNHEY and CDR2 SVGAGI. This CDR3 is built from 14 residues. After removal of 6 bases from V and 9 bases from J, the junction contained 6 bases not matched to a gene. The CDR3 region is CASSLGLAGFEQFF. The CDR3 coding sequence is TGTGCCAGCAGCTTAGGACTAGCGGGATTTGAGCAGTTCTTC.

The chain is built from TRBV4-1 and TRBJ1-5; 7 nucleotides agree with TRBD1. This CDR3 is built from 16 residues. Germline V lookup: CDR1 MGHRA, CDR2 YSYEKL. Trimming took 1 base from V and 0 from J; bases not matched to a gene: 3. The CDR3 DNA is TGCGCCAGCAGCCAAGTTCAGGGGGATAGCAATCAGCCCCAGCATTTT. It specifies CASSQVQGDSNQPQHF.

This clonotype occurred a few times. This chain links TRBV7-9 with TRBJ2-7, with D possibly TRBD1 on 5 matching bases. The V gene lost 5 bases and the J gene lost 3 bases, with 11 bases spanning the gap. The CDR3 sequence is 13 residues long. The germline CDR1 and CDR2 sequences are SEHNR and FQNEAQ (reference sequence). DNA of the CDR3: TGTGCCAGCAGCCCATGGACAAGCTACGAGCAGTACTTC. Its protein product is CASSPWTSYEQYF.

The gene calls are TRBV11-2 and TRBJ2-2, with D unresolved. Looked up from germline, CDR1 is SGHAT and CDR2 is FQNNGV. The CDR3 spans 11 residues. Trimming pared 2 bases from V and 8 bases from J, leaving 3 bases between. The DNA of the CDR3 is TGTGCCAGCAGCTTATGGGGGGAGCTGTTTTTT. Its protein is CASSLWGELFF.

The sample holds a few counts of this clonotype. The chain recombines TRBV20-1 with TRBJ1-3, with 7 bases aligning to TRBD1. Unmatched junction bases numbered 8, after V lost 1 base and J lost 2 bases. The germline V gene has CDR1 DFQATT and CDR2 SNEGSKA (reference sequence). The length of the CDR3 is 16 residues. CDR3 amino acids: CSARGDSTRAGNTIYF. CDR3 in DNA: TGCAGTGCTAGAGGGGACAGCACCAGAGCTGGAAACACCATATATTTT.

This clonotype appeared a few times. The V and J genes are TRBV7-9 and TRBJ2-4; D call uncertain. The CDR3 consists of 17 residues. Germline CDR1 is SEHNR and CDR2 is FQNEAQ (reference sequence). The germline V and J ends were trimmed by 2 bases and 0 bases, with 14 bases remaining between them. The CDR3 protein is CASSLFQSNLAKNIQYF. CDR3 in DNA: TGTGCCAGCAGCTTATTTCAGTCAAATCTAGCCAAAAACATTCAGTACTTC.

The chain joins TRBV5-1 to TRBJ1-1; 7 positions match TRBD1. V was clipped by 6 bases and J by 4 bases; unmatched bases: 15. CDR1 and CDR2 (germline): SGHRS, YFSETQ. The CDR3 sequence is 16 residues long. CDR3 region: CASTARGGEVATEAFF. CDR3 bases: TGCGCCAGCACCGCCCGAGGGGGCGAGGTAGCCACTGAAGCTTTCTTT.

This clonotype has just a few counts. This chain links TRBV20-1 with TRBJ2-2; D call uncertain. The CDR3 extends over 13 amino acids. Trimming took 3 bases from V and 1 from J, leaving 6 bases between them. Germline lookup yields CDR1 DFQATT and CDR2 SNEGSKA (reference sequence). CDR3 amino acids: CSASYRNTGELFF. In DNA form, the CDR3 reads TGCAGTGCTAGTTACAGGAACACCGGGGAGCTGTTTTTT.

There are a few counts of this clonotype. CDR3 loop: CASSYIGGPNEKLFF. The CDR3 DNA sequence: TGTGCCAGCAGTTACATAGGGGGCCCTAATGAAAAACTGTTTTTT. The chain is built from TRBV6-5 and TRBJ1-4; the match to TRBD1 covers 7 bases. V gave up 2 bases and J gave up 3 bases; unmatched junction bases: 3. Germline V CDR1 and CDR2: MNHEY, SVGAGI. This CDR3 comprises 15 residues.

This clonotype was observed a handful of times. This chain connects TRBV2 to TRBJ2-1, with D uncertain. The CDR3 spans 8 residues. Germline-derived CDR1 and CDR2 are SNHLY and FYNNEI. V shed 7 bases and J shed 13 bases, with 5 bases lying between them. CDR3 coding DNA: TGTGCCAGCAACCTCCAGTTCTTC. Protein: CASNLQFF.

In this sample, this clonotype turned up a few times. V is TRBV4-1 and J is TRBJ2-1; TRBD2 agrees at 7 bases. CDR3 length: 13 amino acids. The germline V gene encodes CDR1 MGHRA and CDR2 YSYEKL. J gave up 8 bases and V 3 bases, and 4 bases lay outside the gene matches. The CDR3 sequence: CASSQGGIDEQFF. DNA for the CDR3: TGCGCCAGCAGCCAGGGGGGGATCGATGAGCAGTTCTTC.

This clonotype showed up just a few times. This rearrangement joins TRBV3-1 to TRBJ2-3; the D is unclear. The CDR3 has 14 residues. Looked up from germline, CDR1 is LGHDT and CDR2 is YNNKEL (reference sequence). Trimming shortened V by 2 bases and J by 6 bases, and 12 bases separated the two germline ends. The CDR3 nucleotides read TGTGCCAGCAGCCAACCACCGTTGTATGATACGCAGTATTTT. Translated: CASSQPPLYDTQYF.

The chain uses TRBV6-5 and TRBJ2-7, with no clear D. CDR3 size: 14 residues. Trimming left V 2 bases short and J 5 bases short, with 13 bases between. Germline V gives CDR1 MNHEY, CDR2 SVGAGI. The CDR3 loop reads CASSYRAARNEQYF. CDR3 nucleotide sequence: TGTGCCAGCAGTTACAGGGCCGCCCGCAACGAGCAGTACTTC.

This CDR3 reads CASRPDLTGSYNEQFF. In DNA form, the CDR3 reads TGTGCCAGCAGACCCGATTTGACAGGCTCCTACAATGAGCAGTTCTTC. This sequence joins TRBV11-2 and TRBJ2-1, with D tentatively TRBD1 (6 bases). The germline V gene has CDR1 SGHAT and CDR2 FQNNGV. Trimming removed 6 bases from V and 0 bases from J, with 15 bases in between. The CDR3 contains 16 residues.

This clonotype was recorded a few times. V usage is TRBV5-1 and J usage is TRBJ1-1, with D possibly being TRBD1 (5 bases). V was cut by 0 bases and J by 1 base, with 10 bases left in between. The CDR3 has 15 residues. Germline CDR1 is SGHRS and CDR2 is YFSETQ. The CDR3 here is CASSLVGGANTEAFF. The DNA for the CDR3 is TGCGCCAGCAGCTTGGTAGGTGGGGCGAACACTGAAGCTTTCTTT.

In its sample, this clonotype was seen a few times. The chain links TRBV5-6 to TRBJ2-2, with D perhaps TRBD2 (5 bases). V was pared by 4 bases and J by 4 bases, with 11 bases between. This CDR3 spans 14 amino acids. Germline CDR1 and CDR2: SGHDT and YYEEEE. Here the CDR3 DNA reads TGTGCCAGCAGCCACGGGGTCCTCACCGGGGAGCTGTTTTTT. This sequence encodes CASSHGVLTGELFF.

The sample holds a few counts of this clonotype. The chain joins TRBV12-3 or TRBV12-4 to TRBJ2-1, with D possibly TRBD2 on 5 matching bases. The length of the CDR3 is 16 residues. The V end was cut by 6 bases, the J end by 0 bases, with 15 bases between. CDR3: CASSLNGLSSYNEQFF. The DNA of the CDR3 is TGTGCCAGCAGCCTCAACGGACTGAGCTCCTACAATGAGCAGTTCTTC.